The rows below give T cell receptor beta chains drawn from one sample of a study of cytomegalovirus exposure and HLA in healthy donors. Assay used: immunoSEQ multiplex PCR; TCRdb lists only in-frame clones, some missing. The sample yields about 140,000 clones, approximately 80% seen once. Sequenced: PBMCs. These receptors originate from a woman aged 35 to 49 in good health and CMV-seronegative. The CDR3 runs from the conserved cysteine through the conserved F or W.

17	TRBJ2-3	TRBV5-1	CASSLNSGARITDTQYF
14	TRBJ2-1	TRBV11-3	CASSSRTEGNEQFF
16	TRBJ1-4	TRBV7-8	CASSTYLAAGNEKLFF
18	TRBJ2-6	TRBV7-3	CASSPAGSFNSGANVLTF
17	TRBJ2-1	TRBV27	CASSLLMGQGPYNEQFF
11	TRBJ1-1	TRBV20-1	CSTRTGPEAFF
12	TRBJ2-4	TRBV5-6	CASSASGTGLYF
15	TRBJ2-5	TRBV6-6	CASSYSTIRQETQYF
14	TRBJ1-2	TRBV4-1	CASSQQGPSHGYTF
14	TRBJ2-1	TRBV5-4	CASRRGSSYNEQFF
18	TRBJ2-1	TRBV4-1	CASSQGLIGRGGYNEQFF
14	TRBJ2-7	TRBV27	CASSLSGLAYEQYF
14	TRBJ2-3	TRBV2	CASRWRGGPDTQYF
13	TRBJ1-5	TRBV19	CASSWSGNQPQHF
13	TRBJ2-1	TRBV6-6	CASSPDSYNEQFF
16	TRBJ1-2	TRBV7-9	CSSSFSLGQGGDGYTF
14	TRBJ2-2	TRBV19	CASRAGDAPGELFF
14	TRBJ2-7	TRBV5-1	CASSSTGVSYEQYF
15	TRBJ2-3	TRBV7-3	CASSYPGTASDTQYF
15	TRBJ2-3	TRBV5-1	CASSEGGSPTDTQYF
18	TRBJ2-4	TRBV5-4	CARSGPEEKLRAKNIQYF
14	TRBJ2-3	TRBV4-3	CASSQVSRTDTQYF
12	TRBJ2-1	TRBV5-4	CASSGTIREQFF
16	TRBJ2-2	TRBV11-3	CASSLDTTGGTGELFF
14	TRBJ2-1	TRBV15	CATSPAGIVGSQFF
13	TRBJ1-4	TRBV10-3	CAMKGATNEKLFF
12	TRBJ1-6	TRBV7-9	CSSSRETSPLHF
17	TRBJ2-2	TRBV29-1	CSVEVLAGGPSTGELFF
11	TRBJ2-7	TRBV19	CASSPVDEQYF
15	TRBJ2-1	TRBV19	CASSIVGTGVNEQFF
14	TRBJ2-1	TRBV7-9	CASSPLAFYNEQFF
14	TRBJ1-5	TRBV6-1	CASSEQGASQPQHF
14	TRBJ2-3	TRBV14	CASSQVGEWDTQYF
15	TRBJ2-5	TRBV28	CASRETRGGTETQYF
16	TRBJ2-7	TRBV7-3	CASSSSIAGTLYEQYF
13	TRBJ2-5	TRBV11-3	CASSLQGQKTQYF
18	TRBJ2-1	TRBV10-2	CASSEFQGLAYSYNEQFF
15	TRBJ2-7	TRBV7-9	CSSSRPGHRPYEQYF
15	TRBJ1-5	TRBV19	CASSIESENHQPQHF
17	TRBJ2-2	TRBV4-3	CASSQATGGANTGELFF